Shown below are 20 T cell receptor beta chains from a single sample sequenced in a study of T cells after yellow fever vaccination. TCRdb called the 5' RACE reads again in MiXCR, with one record for every CDR3 protein. In the table there are under 550,000 distinct CDR3 sequences, 20% to 25% of which are singletons. Sequenced here: PBMCs, sampled more than 20 days after the first yellow fever vaccination. Receptors were obtained from a man aged 18 to 30 who received the YFV17D yellow fever vaccine.

This chain uses TRBV12-3 or TRBV12-4 with TRBJ2-1, with D possibly TRBD2 on 5 matching bases. This CDR3 spans 12 amino acids. The V and J ends lost 5 bases and 8 bases respectively, with 10 bases between them. As DNA, the CDR3 is TGTGCCAGCAGTAATCTAGCCCATGAGCAGTTCTTC. Its protein is CASSNLAHEQFF.

In this sample, this clonotype turned up a few times. This rearrangement joins TRBV6-1 to TRBJ2-3; 7 bases are a match to TRBD1. The V segment lost 4 bases and the J segment 6 bases; nucleotides outside the gene matches: 10. Germline loops: CDR1 MNHNS, CDR2 SASEGT. The CDR3 consists of 15 residues. CDR3 DNA: TGTGCCAGCAGTGCACGGGACAGAAGGGGGGATACGCAGTATTTT. This translates into CASSARDRRGDTQYF.

This clonotype was detected only a few times. The rearrangement uses TRBV20-1 and TRBJ2-1, with 7 bases matching TRBD2. CDR1 and CDR2 from the germline V gene are DFQATT and SNEGSKA (reference sequence). This CDR3 is 14 amino acids long. With V trimmed by 2 bases and J by 5 bases, 6 bases remained unmatched. The DNA of the CDR3 is TGCAGTGCTAGATGGGGAGGGCCAGACAATGAGCAGTTCTTC. Translation: CSARWGGPDNEQFF.

This clonotype has just a few counts. The chain has TRBV28 and TRBJ2-7; possibly TRBD1 or TRBD2 for D (5 bases each). The V end was cut by 7 bases, the J end by 6 bases, with 16 bases between. Germline CDR1 is MDHEN and CDR2 is SYDVKM. This CDR3 is built from 13 residues. As DNA, the CDR3 is TGTGCCAGCAACCCTCCCTCGGGGCTCGAGCAGTACTTC. Translation: CASNPPSGLEQYF.

In this sample, this clonotype turned up a few times. The chain employs TRBV2 and TRBJ2-1; D may match TRBD1 or TRBD2 (5 bases each). V lost 1 base to trimming and J lost 8 bases, with 18 bases between them. Germline V gives CDR1 SNHLY, CDR2 FYNNEI. This CDR3 contains 16 residues. CDR3 sequence (DNA): TGTGCCAGCAGTGAAGATCTGGGACCACCAACAGATGAGCAGTTCTTC. This encodes CASSEDLGPPTDEQFF.

This clonotype was detected a few times. The gene calls are TRBV7-9 and TRBJ2-7, with TRBD2 identical over 10 bases. The ends lost 6 bases at V and 2 bases at J; junction bases unmatched: 7. The length of the CDR3 is 15 residues. Germline loops: CDR1 SEHNR, CDR2 FQNEAQ (reference sequence). CDR3 in DNA: TGTGCCAGCAGTACTAGCGGGGTTACGACCTACGAGCAGTACTTC. Encoded protein: CASSTSGVTTYEQYF.

This clonotype was detected a few times. V is TRBV27 and J is TRBJ2-7, with 10 bases aligning to TRBD2. CDR3 length equals 14 residues. Germline lookup yields CDR1 MNHEY and CDR2 SMNVEV (reference sequence). Trimming cost V 6 bases and J 4 bases; bases outside gene matches: 6. The CDR3 is CASRPSGGGYEQYF. The CDR3 nucleotides are TGTGCCAGCAGACCTAGCGGGGGTGGATACGAGCAGTACTTC.

The J gene is TRBJ1-4, the V gene TRBV6-5; 11 positions agree with TRBD1. Germline values: CDR1 MNHEY, CDR2 SVGAGI. V lost 11 bases, J lost 7 bases, and 3 bases stayed unmatched. The CDR3 is 12 residues long. This CDR3 is CAGQGAGEKLFF. In nucleotides, the CDR3 is TGTGCCGGACAGGGGGCGGGTGAAAAACTGTTTTTT.

This clonotype appeared a few times. The J gene is TRBJ1-1, the V gene TRBV3-1; the D gene is possibly TRBD1 (6 bases). This CDR3 contains 14 residues. The V gene lost 4 bases and the J gene lost 6 bases, with 15 bases spanning the gap. The germline CDR1 and CDR2 sequences are LGHDT and YNNKEL (reference sequence). The CDR3 is CASSRTDGGAEAFF. The CDR3, as DNA: TGTGCCAGCAGCCGCACGGACGGGGGCGCTGAAGCTTTCTTT. Supplemented by reference TRBV3-1 and TRBJ1-1, the full variable domain reads DTAVSQTPKYLVTQMGNDKSIKCEQNLGHDTMYWYKQDSKKFLKIMFSYNNKELIINETVPNRFSPKSPDKAHLNLHINSLELGDSAVYFCASSRTDGGAEAFFGQGTRLTVV.

The chain employs TRBV5-1 and TRBJ2-3; unclear D gene. The germline gives CDR1 SGHRS, CDR2 YFSETQ. Trimming took 1 base from V and 1 from J, leaving 7 bases between them. This CDR3 is 14 amino acids long. CDR3 DNA: TGCGCCAGCAGCTTGTGGCAGGGCACAGATACGCAGTATTTT. Protein product: CASSLWQGTDTQYF.

The chain carries TRBV27 and TRBJ1-4; tentatively, D is TRBD1 (5 bases). The V gene lost 5 bases and the J gene lost 7 bases, with 23 bases spanning the gap. The CDR3 extends over 17 amino acids. From germline, CDR1 is MNHEY and CDR2 SMNVEV (reference sequence). This CDR3 is CASSTSGSDWRGEKLFF. CDR3 sequence (DNA): TGTGCCAGCAGTACCTCCGGATCAGATTGGAGGGGTGAAAAACTGTTTTTT.

This chain links TRBV20-1 with TRBJ1-2; D is unresolved. The CDR3 totals 13 residues. Trimming shortened V by 3 bases and J by 4 bases, and 12 bases separated the two germline ends. CDR1 and CDR2 from the germline V gene are DFQATT and SNEGSKA (reference sequence). The CDR3 sequence is CSASWLARYGYTF. CDR3 DNA: TGCAGTGCTAGCTGGCTGGCACGCTATGGCTACACCTTC.

V and J are TRBV20-1 and TRBJ2-5; TRBD2 matches 8 bases. CDR3 size: 14 residues. V lost 3 bases to trimming and J lost 5 bases; unmatched junction nucleotides: 8. The V gene's germline CDR1 is DFQATT and CDR2 SNEGSKA (reference sequence). As DNA, the CDR3 is TGCAGTGCTAGCGTCAGCGGGGGTCCGGAGACCCAGTACTTC. Protein: CSASVSGGPETQYF.

This clonotype has a handful of counts. The chain joins TRBV5-1 to TRBJ2-1, with D perhaps TRBD1 (5 bases). This CDR3 is 14 amino acids long. V lost 6 bases and J lost 6, with 16 bases in between. Germline V gene data show CDR1 as SGHRS and CDR2 as YFSETQ. CDR3 nucleotides: TGCGCCAGCAAGGGGCAGGGCCAGAGCAATGAGCAGTTCTTC. The encoded protein is CASKGQGQSNEQFF.

The rearrangement links TRBV12-3 or TRBV12-4 to TRBJ2-5; D is perhaps TRBD1 or TRBD2 (5 bases each). The CDR3 is 14 amino acids. With 10 bases removed from V and 3 bases from J, the gap between germline ends came to 18 bases. The CDR3, as DNA: TGTGCCACTACCGGGACGAGTAGAGAAGAGACCCAGTACTTC. Translating it yields CATTGTSREETQYF.

J is TRBJ1-4 and V is TRBV28; D is unresolved. V lost 3 bases and J lost 4, with 6 bases in between. Germline V gene lookup returns CDR1 MDHEN and CDR2 SYDVKM. The CDR3 has 13 amino acids. The CDR3 nucleotides read TGTGCCAGCAGTTTTGACAATAATGAAAAACTGTTTTTT. Residues: CASSFDNNEKLFF.

The V call is TRBV9, the J call TRBJ1-1; D call uncertain. V dropped 3 bases and J dropped 3 bases, with 9 bases sitting between them. The germline V gene has CDR1 SGDLS and CDR2 YYNGEE. The CDR3 loop spans 13 amino acids. The CDR3 DNA sequence: TGTGCCAGCAGCGAGGGCACCCACACTGAAGCTTTCTTT. Translated, it gives CASSEGTHTEAFF.

The rearrangement links TRBV5-6 to TRBJ2-1; 9 bases agree with TRBD2. The CDR3 contains 19 residues. The V gene end was trimmed by 0 bases and the J gene end by 5 bases; junction bases not matched to a gene: 15. Germline lookup yields CDR1 SGHDT and CDR2 YYEEEE. The CDR3 spells CASSLGSSWAGGQDNEQFF. DNA of the CDR3: TGTGCCAGCAGCTTGGGCTCCTCCTGGGCGGGGGGGCAGGACAATGAGCAGTTCTTC.

The chain links TRBV20-1 to TRBJ2-2, with 14 bases that match TRBD2. CDR1 and CDR2 from the germline V gene are DFQATT and SNEGSKA (reference sequence). Trimming at V came to 5 bases and at J to 4 bases, leaving 9 bases not matched to a gene. The CDR3 runs to 17 residues. This CDR3 reads CSADTTSGGAFTGELFF. CDR3 coding DNA: TGCAGTGCTGATACGACTAGCGGGGGGGCCTTCACCGGGGAGCTGTTTTTT.

This clonotype was counted between two and nine times. The V and J genes are TRBV12-3 or TRBV12-4 and TRBJ2-3, with D maybe TRBD1 (5 bases). Trimming removed 6 bases at V and 2 bases at J, with 15 bases between. The CDR3 runs 15 residues. The CDR3 protein is CASRRVGRDTDTQYF. CDR3 nucleotide sequence: TGTGCCAGCAGACGAGTCGGCAGGGACACAGATACGCAGTATTTT.